The TCR beta chain described here comes from a study of cytomegalovirus exposure and HLA in healthy donors. The study's findings and limits: In a later analysis, TCR beta V- and J-gene trimming was associated with a missense DCLRE1C variant. Specificity for CMV antigens was confirmed in vitro for a few of the CMV-associated chains. Based on reports, TCR beta sequences accurately predicted HLA-A and HLA-B alleles for most subjects.

This clone was found once. Its target is not known. Germline lookup yields CDR1 SGHTA and CDR2 FQGNSA. Trimming stripped 1 base from V and 9 bases from J, with 10 bases between. This CDR3 region has 13 residues. PCR was performed using 60 Vbeta and 13 Jbeta primers. Clones were read by immunoSEQ multiplex PCR, and TCRdb kept only the in-frame ones, dropping some. Of approximately 150,000 clones listed, roughly 77% are singletons. The sample taken for sequencing was PBMCs. The receptor was derived from a male donor in good health and CMV-seronegative. This rearrangement joins TRBV7-2 to TRBJ2-1; D is uncertain. The CDR3 nucleotides are TGTGCCAGCAGCTTAGATGGGCAGAGTGAGCAGTTCTTC. This codes for CASSLDGQSEQFF.